This TCR beta chain is from a study of T-cell memory formation after mild COVID-19. At the level of the study: Largely, the TCR clusters proved donor specific. General study points: Whether second-wave clones peaking at day 37 were SARS-CoV-2 specific went unconfirmed. Clones contracting day 15 to 85 were balanced CD4/CD8; later expanders leaned CD4+. Certain responding clones were present in pre-infection memory, suggesting participation of cross-reactive memory.

This clonotype came up a few times. The target antigen is unknown. After removal of 0 bases from V and 1 base from J, the junction contained 0 bases not matched to a gene. CDR1 and CDR2 from the germline V gene are SGHRS and YFSETQ. The CDR3 runs to 15 residues. From the 5' RACE reads, TCRdb called clonotypes with MiXCR, one entry per CDR3 protein. The profile shows around 260,000 distinct CDR3 sequences, under 20% of them singletons. The rearrangement links TRBV5-1 to TRBJ2-5; 10 positions match TRBD2. The sequenced sample consisted of PBMCs or a T cell subset sorted from them (not recorded which). This receptor was taken from a man younger than 35 who had mild COVID-19 (a few samples of this study predate the infection). Cell type and time point are not known. The CDR3 loop is CASSLERGGQETQYF. The DNA of the CDR3 is TGCGCCAGCAGCTTGGAGCGGGGGGGCCAAGAGACCCAGTACTTC.